The source of this TCR beta chain is a study of human T cells and chemical hapten exposure. Study as a whole: Each patient's scalp received weekly diphenylcyclopropenone throughout the approximately 24-week study. Study observations and caveats: After DPC sensitization, TCRs above 1 in 1000 frequency showed no change.

A few counts support this clonotype. Its antigen is as yet unknown. Each CDR3 protein gets one entry after TCRdb re-called the RACE reads with MiXCR. This sample has 130,000 or so distinct CDR3 sequences, with approximately 11% found just once. Specified time point: patch test 3, about 24 weeks after DPC sensitization. Treatment defined: therapeutic diphenylcyclopropenone sensitization with weekly scalp DPC. The receptor comes from a woman between 45 and 65 years old with alopecia areata. Some clones in this sample may be carry-over from other donors' samples. Sequencing used whole blood, obtained in connection with sensitization to the hapten diphenylcyclopropenone (DPC).

The CDR3 sequence: CASSKEGTANQPQHF. CDR3 nucleotide sequence: TGTGCCAGCAGCAAAGAGGGGACAGCCAATCAGCCCCAGCATTTT. The chain combines TRBV21-1 with TRBJ1-5; TRBD1 is the table's D call, not checked against the DNA. TRBV21-1 corresponds to a pseudogene. This CDR3 is 15 amino acids long.